A selection of T cell receptor beta chains follows, all from one sample in a study of shared T cell receptors in the human thymus. Method: immunoSEQ multiplex PCR; TCRdb's copy keeps in-frame clones and lacks some. The repertoire has about 660,000 clones, approximately 88% of them found once; the top ten carry approximately 0.011%. Separately, the same data were catalogued under a study of human thymus T cells.

Sequenced input: thymocytes. The receptors stem from a boy younger than two with a congenital heart defect. The CDR3 runs from the conserved cysteine through the conserved F or W. A D gene is named only where the DNA matches it firmly. Size tells how often a clone was seen (once, few, many) or the class of an expanded clone, and some rows leave it out.

d_call	clone_size	j_call	v_call	cdr3_nt	cdr3_aa
NA	NA	TRBJ1-1	TRBV29-1	TGCAGCGTACCGGGGTGGGCCAACACTGAAGCTTTCTTT	CSVPGWANTEAFF
NA	NA	TRBJ1-1	TRBV14	TGTGCCAGCAGCCAAAGCGACGAAGCGAACACTGAAGCTTTCTTT	CASSQSDEANTEAFF
NA	NA	TRBJ2-5	TRBV2	TGTGCCAGCAGGCTAGGAGGAATTGAGACCCAGTACTTC	CASRLGGIETQYF
TRBD1	NA	TRBJ2-7	TRBV10-1	TGCGCCAGCAGTTCCGGGGACAGGGACTCCTACGAGCAGTACTTC	CASSSGDRDSYEQYF
TRBD1	NA	TRBJ1-1	TRBV5-1	TGCGCCAGCAGCCGGGACAGGGGGGGAGCTTTCTTT	CASSRDRGGAFF
TRBD2	NA	TRBJ2-1	TRBV11-3	TGTGCCAGCAGCTTAGCGACTAGCGGTCCTTACAATGAGCAGTTCTTC	CASSLATSGPYNEQFF
TRBD1	NA	TRBJ1-1	TRBV5-1	TGCGCCAGCAGCTCAGGGGGGATAAACACTGAAGCTTTCTTT	CASSSGGINTEAFF
TRBD2	NA	TRBJ2-2	TRBV5-4	TGTGCCAGCAGACCTGGACTAGCGACGAACACCGGGGAGCTGTTTTTT	CASRPGLATNTGELFF
NA	once	TRBJ2-2	TRBV11-3	TGTGCCAGCAGGGGGAGCAACCCCCTACGCAACACCGGGGAGCTGTTTTTT	CASRGSNPLRNTGELFF
NA	NA	TRBJ2-2	TRBV7-2	TGTGCCAGCAGCTGGGGGGGGCGGGTCACCGGGGAGCTGTTTTTT	CASSWGGRVTGELFF
NA	NA	TRBJ1-1	TRBV28	TGTGCCAGCAGTTTAGTTAGGAGTCACACTGAAGCTTTCTTT	CASSLVRSHTEAFF
TRBD1	NA	TRBJ1-2	TRBV10-3	TGTGCCATCAGTCGACAGGGACGGGGCCAGAGCTACACCTTC	CAISRQGRGQSYTF
TRBD1	once	TRBJ1-2	TRBV13	TGTGCCAGCAGCTCGACCGGGACAGGCGTGTTAGGCTACACCTTC	CASSSTGTGVLGYTF
NA	once	TRBJ2-1	TRBV11-2	TGTGCCAGCAGCCTCACGGGGGGCCACAATGAGCAGTTCTTC	CASSLTGGHNEQFF
NA	NA	TRBJ2-5	TRBV29-1	TGCAGCGCTCCCCAACACGGTGACAGAAAAAAGGGAGAGACCCAGTACTTC	CSAPQHGDRKKGETQYF
TRBD2	once	TRBJ2-3	TRBV9	TGTGCCAGCAGCATGATAGCGGGAGGTGGAGATACGCAGTATTTT	CASSMIAGGGDTQYF
NA	NA	TRBJ1-2	TRBV27	TGTGCCAGCAGTTTATCCGGACAAGCTAACTATGGCTACACCTTC	CASSLSGQANYGYTF
TRBD1	once	TRBJ2-5	TRBV6-4	TGTGCCAGCAGTCTCCGACAGGGAGAGACCCAGTACTTC	CASSLRQGETQYF
TRBD1	NA	TRBJ2-7	TRBV30	TGTGCCTGGGGACAGGGCTACGAGCAGTACTTC	CAWGQGYEQYF
NA	NA	TRBJ2-1	TRBV15	TGTGCCACCAGCAGAGGCCCCGTAGGGGATGAGCAGTTCTTC	CATSRGPVGDEQFF
TRBD2	NA	TRBJ2-4	TRBV27	TGTGCCAGCAGTTTGACTAGCGGGAGGGCCGATGCCAAAAACATTCAGTACTTC	CASSLTSGRADAKNIQYF
TRBD2	few	TRBJ2-3	TRBV7-2	TGTGCCAGCAGCTTACCAACTAGCGGGAGAAGGACAGATACGCAGTATTTT	CASSLPTSGRRTDTQYF
NA	NA	TRBJ2-2	TRBV5-6	TGTGCCAGCAGCTCGACAATCCGAAGACCCGGGGAGCTGTTTTTT	CASSSTIRRPGELFF
NA	NA	TRBJ2-7	TRBV7-8	TGTGCCAGCAGCCTTCGGGAGTCCGGCGACGAGCAGTACTTC	CASSLRESGDEQYF
NA	NA	TRBJ2-4	TRBV6-6	TGTGCCAGCAGTTCAGCGGTGCTGGAGGGCATTCAGTACTTC	CASSSAVLEGIQYF